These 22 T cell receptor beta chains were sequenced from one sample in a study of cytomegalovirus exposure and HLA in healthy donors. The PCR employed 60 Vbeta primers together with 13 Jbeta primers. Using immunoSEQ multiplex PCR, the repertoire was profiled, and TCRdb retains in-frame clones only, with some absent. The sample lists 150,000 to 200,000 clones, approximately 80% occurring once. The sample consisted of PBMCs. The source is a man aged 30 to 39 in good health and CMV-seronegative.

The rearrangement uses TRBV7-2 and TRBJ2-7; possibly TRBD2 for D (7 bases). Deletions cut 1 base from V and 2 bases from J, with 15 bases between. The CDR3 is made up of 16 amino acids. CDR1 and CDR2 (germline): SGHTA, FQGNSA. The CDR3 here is CASSLEAGAGPYEQYF. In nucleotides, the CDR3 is TGTGCCAGCAGCTTAGAGGCGGGGGCAGGCCCCTACGAGCAGTACTTC. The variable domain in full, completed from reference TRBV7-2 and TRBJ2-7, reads GAGVSQSPSNKVTEKGKDVELRCDPISGHTALYWYRQSLGQGLEFLIYFQGNSAPDKSGLPSDRFSAERTGGSVSTLTIQRTQQEDSAVYLCASSLEAGAGPYEQYFGPGTRLTVT.

This CDR3 reads CATSPVTRDRGLGQPQHF. The CDR3 nucleotides read TGTGCCACCAGCCCCGTTACGAGGGACAGGGGGCTGGGACAGCCCCAGCATTTT. J is TRBJ1-5 and V is TRBV15; 12 nucleotides line up with TRBD1. V was clipped by 5 bases and J by 7 bases; unmatched bases: 15. The CDR3 covers 18 residues. Germline-derived CDR1 and CDR2 are LNHNV and YYDKDF (reference sequence).

The CDR3 region is CASSEGLAGGQDTQYF. The DNA of the CDR3 is TGTGCCAGCAGTGAAGGACTAGCGGGGGGGCAGGATACGCAGTATTTT. The chain uses TRBV6-4 and TRBJ2-3; TRBD2 agrees at 15 bases. Trimming cost V 3 bases and J 6 bases; bases outside gene matches: 4. CDR1 MRHNA and CDR2 SNTAGT come from the germline V gene. The CDR3 runs to 16 residues.

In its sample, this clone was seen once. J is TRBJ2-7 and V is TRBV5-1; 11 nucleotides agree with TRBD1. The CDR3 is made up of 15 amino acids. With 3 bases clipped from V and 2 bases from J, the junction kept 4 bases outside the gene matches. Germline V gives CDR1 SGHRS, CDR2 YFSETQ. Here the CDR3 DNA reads TGCGCCAGCAGCTCAGGACAGGGGGCAGCCTACGAGCAGTACTTC. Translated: CASSSGQGAAYEQYF.

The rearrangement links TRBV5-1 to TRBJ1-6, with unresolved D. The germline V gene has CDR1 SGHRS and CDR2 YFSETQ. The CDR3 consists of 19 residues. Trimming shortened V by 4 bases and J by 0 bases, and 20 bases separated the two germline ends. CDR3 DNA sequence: TGCGCCAGCAGCCCGAGGGAAGTGGGTCAGAACTCCTATAATTCACCCCTCCACTTT. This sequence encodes CASSPREVGQNSYNSPLHF. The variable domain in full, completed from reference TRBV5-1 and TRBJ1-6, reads KAGVTQTPRYLIKTRGQQVTLSCSPISGHRSVSWYQQTPGQGLQFLFEYFSETQRNKGNFPGRFSGRQFSNSRSEMNVSTLELGDSALYLCASSPREVGQNSYNSPLHFGNGTRLTVT.

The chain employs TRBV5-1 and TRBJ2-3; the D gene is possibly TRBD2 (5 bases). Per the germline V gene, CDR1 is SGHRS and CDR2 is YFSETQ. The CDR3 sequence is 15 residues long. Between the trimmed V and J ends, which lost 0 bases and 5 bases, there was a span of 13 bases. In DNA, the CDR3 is TGCGCCAGCAGCTTGGCTTCGAGGGTTGGAGATACGCAGTATTTT. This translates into CASSLASRVGDTQYF.

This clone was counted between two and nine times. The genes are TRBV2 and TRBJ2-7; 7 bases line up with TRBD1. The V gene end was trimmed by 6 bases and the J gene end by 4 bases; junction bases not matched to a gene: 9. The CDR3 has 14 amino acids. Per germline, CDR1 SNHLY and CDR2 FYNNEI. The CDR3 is CASRRVGGSYEQYF. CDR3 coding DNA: TGTGCCAGCAGGAGGGTAGGGGGCTCTTACGAGCAGTACTTC. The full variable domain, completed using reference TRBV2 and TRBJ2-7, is EPEVTQTPSHQVTQMGQEVILRCVPISNHLYFYWYRQILGQKVEFLVSFYNNEISEKSEIFDDQFSVERPDGSNFTLKIRSTKLEDSAMYFCASRRVGGSYEQYFGPGTRLTVT.

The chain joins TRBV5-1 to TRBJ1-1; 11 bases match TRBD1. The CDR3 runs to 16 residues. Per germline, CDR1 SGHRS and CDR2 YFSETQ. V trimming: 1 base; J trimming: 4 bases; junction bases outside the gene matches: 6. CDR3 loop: CASSLFQGQGGTEAFF. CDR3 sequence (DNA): TGCGCCAGCAGCTTGTTTCAGGGACAGGGGGGCACTGAAGCTTTCTTT.

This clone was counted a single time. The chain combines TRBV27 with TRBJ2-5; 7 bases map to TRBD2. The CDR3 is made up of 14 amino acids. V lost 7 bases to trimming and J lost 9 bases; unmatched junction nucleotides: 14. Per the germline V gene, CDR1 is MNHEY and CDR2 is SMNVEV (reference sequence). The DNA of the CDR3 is TGTGCCAGCAAAACTGGGACTACCGAATCCGCCCAGTACTTC. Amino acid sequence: CASKTGTTESAQYF.

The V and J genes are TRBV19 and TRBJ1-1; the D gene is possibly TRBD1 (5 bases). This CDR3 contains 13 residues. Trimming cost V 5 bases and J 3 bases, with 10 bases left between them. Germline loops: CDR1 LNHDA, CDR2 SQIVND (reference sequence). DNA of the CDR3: TGTGCCAGTAGTCAGGGAAGGCACACTGAAGCTTTCTTT. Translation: CASSQGRHTEAFF.

The CDR3 protein is CASSTGLAGDTQYF. The DNA of the CDR3 is TGTGCCAGCAGTACGGGACTAGCAGGAGATACGCAGTATTTT. The genes are TRBV2 and TRBJ2-3; 9 bases fit TRBD2. The CDR3 covers 14 residues. The germline V gene has CDR1 SNHLY and CDR2 FYNNEI. V dropped 5 bases and J dropped 5; count of bases not matched to a gene: 5.

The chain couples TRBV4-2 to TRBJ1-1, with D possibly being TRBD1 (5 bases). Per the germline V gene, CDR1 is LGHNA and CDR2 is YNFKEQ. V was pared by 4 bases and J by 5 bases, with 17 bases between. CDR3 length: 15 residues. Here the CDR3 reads CASSRGWRGPTEAFF. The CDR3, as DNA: TGTGCCAGCAGCCGGGGCTGGAGGGGTCCGACTGAAGCTTTCTTT.

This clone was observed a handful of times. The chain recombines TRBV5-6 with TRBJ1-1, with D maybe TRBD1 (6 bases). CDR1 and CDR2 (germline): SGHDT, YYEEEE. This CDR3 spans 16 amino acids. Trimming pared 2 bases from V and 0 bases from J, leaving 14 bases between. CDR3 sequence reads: CASSLTGLHMNTEAFF. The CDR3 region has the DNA TGTGCCAGCAGCTTAACAGGGCTCCACATGAACACTGAAGCTTTCTTT.

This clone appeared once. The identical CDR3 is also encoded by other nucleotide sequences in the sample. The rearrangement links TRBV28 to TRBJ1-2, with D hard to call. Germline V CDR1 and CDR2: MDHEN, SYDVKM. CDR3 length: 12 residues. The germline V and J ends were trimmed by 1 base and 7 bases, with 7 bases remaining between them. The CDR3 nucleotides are TGTGCCAGCAGTTTATCCCTCGGTGGCTACACCTTC. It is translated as CASSLSLGGYTF.

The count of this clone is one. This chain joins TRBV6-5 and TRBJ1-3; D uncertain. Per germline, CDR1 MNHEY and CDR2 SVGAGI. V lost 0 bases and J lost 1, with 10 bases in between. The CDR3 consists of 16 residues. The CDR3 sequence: CASSYSLEWSGNTIYF. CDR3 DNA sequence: TGTGCCAGCAGTTACTCGTTGGAGTGGTCTGGAAACACCATATATTTT.

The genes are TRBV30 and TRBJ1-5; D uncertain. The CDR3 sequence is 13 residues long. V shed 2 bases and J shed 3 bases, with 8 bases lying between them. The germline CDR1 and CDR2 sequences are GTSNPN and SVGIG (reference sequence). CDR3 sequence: CAWSWEANQPQHF. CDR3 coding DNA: TGTGCCTGGAGTTGGGAGGCCAATCAGCCCCAGCATTTT. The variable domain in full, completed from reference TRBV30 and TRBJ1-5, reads SQTIHQWPATLVQPVGSPLSLECTVEGTSNPNLYWYRQAAGRGLQLLFYSVGIGQISSEVPQNLSASRPQDRQFILSSKKLLLSDSGFYLCAWSWEANQPQHFGDGTRLSIL.

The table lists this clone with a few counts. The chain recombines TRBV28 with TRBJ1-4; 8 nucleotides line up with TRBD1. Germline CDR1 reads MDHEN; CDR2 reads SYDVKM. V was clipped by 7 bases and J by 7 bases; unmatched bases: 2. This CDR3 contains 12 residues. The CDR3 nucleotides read TGTGCCAGCAAAACAGGGGGTGAAAAACTGTTTTTT. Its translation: CASKTGGEKLFF.

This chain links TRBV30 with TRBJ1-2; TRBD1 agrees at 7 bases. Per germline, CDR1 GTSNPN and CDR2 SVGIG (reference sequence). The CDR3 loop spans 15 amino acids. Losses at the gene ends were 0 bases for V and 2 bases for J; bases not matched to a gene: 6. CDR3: CAWSVGRDSNYGYTF. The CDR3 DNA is TGTGCCTGGAGTGTTGGACGGGACAGCAACTATGGCTACACCTTC. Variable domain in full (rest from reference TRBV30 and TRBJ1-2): SQTIHQWPATLVQPVGSPLSLECTVEGTSNPNLYWYRQAAGRGLQLLFYSVGIGQISSEVPQNLSASRPQDRQFILSSKKLLLSDSGFYLCAWSVGRDSNYGYTFGSGTRLTVV.

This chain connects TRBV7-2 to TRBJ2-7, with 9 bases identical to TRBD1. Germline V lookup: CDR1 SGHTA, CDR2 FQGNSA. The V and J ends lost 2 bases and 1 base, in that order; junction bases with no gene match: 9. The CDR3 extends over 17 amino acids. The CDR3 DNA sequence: TGTGCCAGCAGCTTAAGAGGTCGGGGACAGGGATCCTACGAGCAGTACTTC. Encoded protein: CASSLRGRGQGSYEQYF.

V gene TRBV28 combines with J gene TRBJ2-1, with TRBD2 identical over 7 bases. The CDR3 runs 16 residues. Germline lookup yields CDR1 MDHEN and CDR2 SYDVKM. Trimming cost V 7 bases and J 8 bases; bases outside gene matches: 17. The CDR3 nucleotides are TGTGCCAGCACCCTAATGAAGGGATTCCGGGAGGATGAGCAGTTCTTC. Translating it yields CASTLMKGFREDEQFF.

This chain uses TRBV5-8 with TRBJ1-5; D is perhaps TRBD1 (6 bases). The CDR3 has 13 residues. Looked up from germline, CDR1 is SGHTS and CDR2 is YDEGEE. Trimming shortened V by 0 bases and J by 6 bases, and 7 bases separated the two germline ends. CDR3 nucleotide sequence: TGTGCCAGCAGCTTGGTAGGGGGTCAGCCCCAGCATTTT. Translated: CASSLVGGQPQHF.

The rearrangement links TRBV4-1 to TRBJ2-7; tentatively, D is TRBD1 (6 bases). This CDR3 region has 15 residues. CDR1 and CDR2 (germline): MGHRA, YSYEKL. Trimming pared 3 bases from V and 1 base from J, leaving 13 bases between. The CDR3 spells CASSQNREGSYEQYF. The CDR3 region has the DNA TGCGCCAGCAGCCAGAACAGGGAAGGGTCCTACGAGCAGTACTTC.